The 17 T cell receptor beta chains below all came from one sample that was sequenced in a study of blood T cells in healthy people across ages. Alongside a J-beta primer mix, a sample-barcoded 5' primer served in a second PCR lasting about 6 to 12 cycles. In TCRdb, the 5' RACE reads were re-called with MiXCR into one record per CDR3 protein. This table holds hundreds of thousands of distinct CDR3 sequences, about a third found once. Source material: blood. The receptors come from a woman older than 75 in good health.

The rearrangement links TRBV6-2 or TRBV6-3 to TRBJ2-2; D is ambiguous. V was clipped by 6 bases and J by 8 bases, with 7 bases between them. CDR1 is MNHEY and CDR2 is SVGEGT in the germline V gene. This CDR3 has 11 residues. CDR3 protein: CASRHKGELFF. The CDR3, as DNA: TGTGCCAGCAGACACAAGGGGGAGCTGTTTTTT.

This clonotype was recorded at least ten times. The chain couples TRBV5-1 to TRBJ1-2; no reliable D call. The V gene lost 4 bases and the J gene lost 3 bases, with 10 bases spanning the gap. This CDR3 contains 13 residues. The germline V gene has CDR1 SGHRS and CDR2 YFSETQ. CDR3 bases: TGCGCCAGCAGCGGTGAAGACGACTATGGCTACACCTTC. The encoded protein is CASSGEDDYGYTF.

The genes are TRBV7-3 and TRBJ2-3, with D possibly being TRBD2 (6 bases). The CDR3 sequence is 16 residues long. CDR1 SGHTA and CDR2 FQGTGA come from the germline V gene. Trimming took 2 bases from V and 2 from J, leaving 14 bases between them. DNA of the CDR3: TGTGCCAGCAGCTTATGGCCGGAGGGCCTCACAGATACGCAGTATTTT. Protein: CASSLWPEGLTDTQYF.

V and J are TRBV7-9 and TRBJ1-6; unclear D gene. V lost 4 bases and J 7 bases, leaving 14 bases between the germline ends. Per the germline V gene, CDR1 is SEHNR and CDR2 is FQNEAQ (reference sequence). The length of the CDR3 is 15 residues. The CDR3 region has the DNA TGTGCCAGCAGCTCCCTCGGGTTTTTGAATTCACCCCTCCACTTT. As protein: CASSSLGFLNSPLHF. The whole variable domain, remainder taken from reference TRBV7-9 and TRBJ1-6, is DTGVSQNPRHKITKRGQNVTFRCDPISEHNRLYWYRQTLGQGPEFLTYFQNEAQLEKSRLLSDRFSAERPKGSFSTLEIQRTEQGDSAMYLCASSSLGFLNSPLHFGNGTRLTVT.

The CDR3 protein is CASSLGGRTNEQFF. The CDR3 coding sequence is TGTGCCAGCAGCTTAGGGGGACGGACAAATGAGCAGTTCTTC. This chain connects TRBV7-9 to TRBJ2-1; perhaps D is TRBD1 or TRBD2 (5 bases each). CDR3 length: 14 residues. The germline gives CDR1 SEHNR, CDR2 FQNEAQ (reference sequence). V was cut by 1 base and J by 7 bases, with 11 bases left in between.

There are many counts of this clonotype. The chain employs TRBV28 and TRBJ2-7; 10 bases are shared with TRBD1. The V gene's germline CDR1 is MDHEN and CDR2 SYDVKM. V lost 6 bases and J lost 4; bases outside the gene matches: 9. The CDR3 runs 15 residues. Here the CDR3 DNA reads TGTGCCAGCAGGGGGACAGGGGAGAAGAGGTACGAGCAGTACTTC. Its translation is CASRGTGEKRYEQYF.

Note on this clonotype: A much larger clonotype is one base distant, so this may be a read error. DNA for the CDR3: TGTGCCAGCAGTTTACTGGACCAGGGGGGAGATACGCAGTATTTT. Encoded protein: CASSLLDQGGDTQYF. The chain is built from TRBV27 and TRBJ2-3; D perhaps matches TRBD1 (7 bases). The germline V gene encodes CDR1 MNHEY and CDR2 SMNVEV (reference sequence). The CDR3 covers 15 residues. The ends were cut back, 2 bases at V and 5 bases at J, with 14 bases in the middle.

This clonotype has more than one count but fewer than ten. The V and J genes are TRBV4-2 and TRBJ2-7; TRBD1 agrees at 9 bases. This CDR3 region has 17 residues. Germline V gene data show CDR1 as LGHNA and CDR2 as YNFKEQ. V dropped 0 bases and J dropped 1; count of bases not matched to a gene: 7. The CDR3 region is CASSQDYETGGSYEQYF. The DNA for the CDR3 is TGTGCCAGCAGCCAAGATTACGAGACAGGGGGTTCCTACGAGCAGTACTTC.

Comment on this clonotype: Being one base from a much bigger clone, this may be a read error. The chain carries TRBV29-1 and TRBJ2-7; 7 bases line up with TRBD1. Looked up from germline, CDR1 is SQVTM and CDR2 is ANQGSEA. Trimming removed 7 bases from V and 8 bases from J; junction bases left unmatched: 11. The CDR3 length is 12 residues. Here the CDR3 reads CSGRFPGQQQYF. In DNA form, the CDR3 reads TGCAGCGGTAGATTCCCGGGACAGCAGCAGTACTTC.

This clonotype has a count of ten or more. The chain uses TRBV7-3 and TRBJ2-3, with a weak D call TRBD2 (6 bases). Trimming removed 3 bases from V and 7 bases from J, with 14 bases in between. CDR1 and CDR2 (germline): SGHTA, FQGTGA. The CDR3 is made up of 14 amino acids. CDR3 in amino acids: CASSFLGRGNTQYF. The CDR3 DNA reads TGTGCCAGCAGCTTTTTAGGTCGGGGGAATACGCAGTATTTT.

This clonotype was counted at least ten times. J is TRBJ2-4 and V is TRBV6-1; 9 positions match TRBD1. CDR1 MNHNS and CDR2 SASEGT come from the germline V gene. This CDR3 is built from 14 residues. With V trimmed by 2 bases and J by 10 bases, 6 bases remained unmatched. As DNA, the CDR3 is TGTGCCAGCAGTGAAACCGGACAGGGGACTATTCAGTACTTC. Its translation is CASSETGQGTIQYF.

This chain uses TRBV20-1 with TRBJ1-1; 7 bases agree with TRBD1. Trimming cost V 5 bases and J 4 bases; bases outside gene matches: 13. This CDR3 has 15 amino acids. Germline V gives CDR1 DFQATT, CDR2 SNEGSKA (reference sequence). CDR3 DNA: TGCAGTGCTGACACAGGACAGGAGATGAGCACTGAAGCTTTCTTT. Its protein is CSADTGQEMSTEAFF.

This clonotype was observed a handful of times. V is TRBV27 and J is TRBJ1-2; TRBD1 aligns across 8 bases. V gave up 6 bases and J gave up 0 bases; unmatched junction bases: 3. CDR3 length: 14 residues. Per the germline V gene, CDR1 is MNHEY and CDR2 is SMNVEV (reference sequence). Here the CDR3 DNA reads TGTGCCAGCAGAGTACAGGGGGCTAACTATGGCTACACCTTC. Translated, it gives CASRVQGANYGYTF.

The chain is built from TRBV20-1 and TRBJ1-1; maybe TRBD1 (5 bases). V was pared by 3 bases and J by 7 bases, with 18 bases between. The CDR3 consists of 14 residues. Germline V lookup: CDR1 DFQATT, CDR2 SNEGSKA (reference sequence). This CDR3 is CSASQEVRGDEAFF. The CDR3 coding sequence is TGCAGTGCTAGTCAGGAAGTTCGGGGGGATGAAGCTTTCTTT.

This clonotype came up many times. V and J are TRBV10-2 and TRBJ2-3, with 7 nucleotides matching TRBD1. The CDR3 sequence is 13 residues long. With V trimmed by 7 bases and J by 5 bases, 6 bases remained unmatched. Germline V gene sequence: CDR1 WSHSY, CDR2 SAAADI. This CDR3 reads CASTQGLKDTQYF. The CDR3 DNA is TGCGCCAGCACACAGGGGCTCAAAGATACGCAGTATTTT.

This chain connects TRBV18 to TRBJ1-2; TRBD1 is a possible D gene (6 bases). Germline CDR1 and CDR2: KGHSH and LQKENI. The CDR3 covers 14 residues. The V and J ends lost 3 bases and 7 bases respectively, with 15 bases between them. The CDR3 sequence: CASSPNRAAPGYTF. The CDR3 DNA reads as TGTGCCAGCTCACCGAACAGGGCGGCTCCTGGCTACACCTTC. Full variable domain (remainder filled in from reference TRBV18 and TRBJ1-2): NAGVMQNPRHLVRRRGQEARLRCSPMKGHSHVYWYRQLPEEGLKFMVYLQKENIIDESGMPKERFSAEFPKEGPSILRIQQVVRGDSAAYFCASSPNRAAPGYTFGSGTRLTVV.

Ten or more counts support this clonotype. The CDR3 nucleotides read TGCGCCAGCAGCTTGGTATACATGTCCTACGAGCAGTACTTC. It yields the protein CASSLVYMSYEQYF. This chain joins TRBV5-1 and TRBJ2-7; no definite D call. Trimming took off 0 bases at V and 1 base at J, with 8 bases between the two ends. The CDR3 is 14 amino acids. Per the germline V gene, CDR1 is SGHRS and CDR2 is YFSETQ.